Below, 22 T cell receptor beta chains from the same sample are listed, as sequenced in a study of cytomegalovirus exposure and HLA in healthy donors. Amplification used 60 Vbeta primers and 13 Jbeta primers. Assay used: immunoSEQ multiplex PCR; TCRdb lists only in-frame clones, some missing. The sample holds some 150,000 clones, around 78% seen once. The specimen was PBMCs. The receptors here all came from a woman aged 25 to 39 in good health and CMV-seropositive.

The V call is TRBV30, the J call TRBJ2-2, with TRBD1 as a possible D gene (6 bases). CDR1 and CDR2 (germline): GTSNPN, SVGIG (reference sequence). This CDR3 contains 12 residues. Between the trimmed V and J ends, which lost 6 bases and 5 bases, there was a span of 10 bases. CDR3 DNA: TGTGCCTGTCACAGGGCGACCGGGGAGCTGTTTTTT. Translating gives CACHRATGELFF.

This sequence joins TRBV7-2 and TRBJ1-1, with D tentatively TRBD1 (6 bases). CDR3 size: 14 residues. Deletions cut 2 bases from V and 3 bases from J, with 10 bases between. Looked up from germline, CDR1 is SGHTA and CDR2 is FQGNSA. CDR3 bases: TGTGCCAGCAGCTTAATTCACAGGGACACTGAAGCTTTCTTT. Translation gives CASSLIHRDTEAFF. Combining the CDR3 with reference TRBV7-2 and TRBJ1-1 gives the whole variable domain GAGVSQSPSNKVTEKGKDVELRCDPISGHTALYWYRQSLGQGLEFLIYFQGNSAPDKSGLPSDRFSAERTGGSVSTLTIQRTQQEDSAVYLCASSLIHRDTEAFFGQGTRLTVV.

This clone showed up just a few times. The chain joins TRBV7-9 to TRBJ2-7; 8 positions match TRBD1. The CDR3 extends over 16 amino acids. The germline CDR1 and CDR2 sequences are SEHNR and FQNEAQ (reference sequence). V trimming: 5 bases; J trimming: 3 bases; junction bases outside the gene matches: 12. The CDR3 protein is CASSVDRGALRYEQYF. The CDR3 DNA reads as TGTGCCAGCAGCGTTGACAGGGGCGCTCTTCGCTACGAGCAGTACTTC.

This chain links TRBV29-1 with TRBJ1-1; the match to TRBD1 covers 11 bases. V lost 4 bases, J lost 6 bases, and 4 bases stayed unmatched. The CDR3 length is 13 residues. Germline V gene lookup returns CDR1 SQVTM and CDR2 ANQGSEA. The DNA for the CDR3 is TGCAGCGTTGCGGGACAGGGGGTCCCTGAAGCTTTCTTT. Encoded protein: CSVAGQGVPEAFF.

This rearrangement joins TRBV19 to TRBJ2-3; 11 bases are a match to TRBD2. The CDR3 length is 16 residues. V was clipped by 6 bases and J by 6 bases; unmatched bases: 11. CDR1 and CDR2 (germline): LNHDA, SQIVND (reference sequence). The CDR3 protein is CASSPLTSGARDTQYF. CDR3 DNA sequence: TGTGCCAGTAGCCCCTTGACTAGCGGGGCGAGGGATACGCAGTATTTT.

This clone occurred once. This chain joins TRBV28 and TRBJ1-5; tentative D call: TRBD1 (6 bases). CDR3 length: 12 amino acids. The V gene lost 7 bases and the J gene lost 7 bases, with 11 bases spanning the gap. Germline lookup yields CDR1 MDHEN and CDR2 SYDVKM. The DNA for the CDR3 is TGTGCCAGCAACAGGGCCGGGCAGCCCCAGCATTTT. It translates to CASNRAGQPQHF.

In this sample, this clone turned up a few times. The V and J genes are TRBV7-2 and TRBJ1-1; D call uncertain. Looked up from germline, CDR1 is SGHTA and CDR2 is FQGNSA. The CDR3 consists of 14 residues. V lost 2 bases and J 4 bases, leaving 11 bases between the germline ends. The chain's CDR3 is CASSLFVFITEAFF. The CDR3 DNA sequence: TGTGCCAGCAGCTTATTTGTGTTTATCACTGAAGCTTTCTTT.

This clone has just one count. V gene TRBV11-2 combines with J gene TRBJ2-1; no clear D. Germline V gives CDR1 SGHAT, CDR2 FQNNGV. Trimming took 1 base from V and 10 from J, leaving 11 bases between them. This CDR3 comprises 13 residues. DNA for the CDR3: TGTGCCAGCAGCTTAGTCCCTCCCCGGGAGCAGTTCTTC. Translation gives CASSLVPPREQFF.

This chain links TRBV2 with TRBJ2-5; 7 nucleotides agree with TRBD1. CDR3 length: 13 residues. V shed 7 bases, J shed 5 bases, and the junction held 7 bases outside the gene matches. The germline V gene has CDR1 SNHLY and CDR2 FYNNEI. The CDR3 coding sequence is TGTGCCAGCAACCGACAGGGCGGCGAGACCCAGTACTTC. This encodes CASNRQGGETQYF.

This chain joins TRBV30 and TRBJ1-6; 7 bases match TRBD1. This CDR3 has 16 residues. V trimming: 3 bases; J trimming: 0 bases; junction bases outside the gene matches: 5. The germline V gene encodes CDR1 GTSNPN and CDR2 SVGIG (reference sequence). The CDR3 region is CAWRSTGISYNSPLHF. The CDR3 DNA sequence: TGTGCCTGGAGATCGACAGGGATCTCCTATAATTCACCCCTCCACTTT. The variable domain in full, with the rest retrieved from reference TRBV30 and TRBJ1-6, is SQTIHQWPATLVQPVGSPLSLECTVEGTSNPNLYWYRQAAGRGLQLLFYSVGIGQISSEVPQNLSASRPQDRQFILSSKKLLLSDSGFYLCAWRSTGISYNSPLHFGNGTRLTVT.

The chain carries TRBV6-5 and TRBJ1-2; D is ambiguous. The germline V and J ends were trimmed by 5 bases and 4 bases, with 11 bases remaining between them. This CDR3 has 13 residues. Germline lookup yields CDR1 MNHEY and CDR2 SVGAGI. In nucleotides, the CDR3 is TGTGCCAGCAGTCCCGGAGGACCCTATGGCTACACCTTC. This codes for CASSPGGPYGYTF.

V is TRBV9 and J is TRBJ2-5; maybe TRBD1 (6 bases). CDR3 size: 15 residues. V was cut by 0 bases and J by 5 bases, with 14 bases left in between. CDR1 is SGDLS and CDR2 is YYNGEE in the germline V gene. CDR3 in amino acids: CASSVGQGSRETQYF. CDR3 coding DNA: TGTGCCAGCAGCGTAGGTCAGGGGTCGAGGGAGACCCAGTACTTC. The full variable domain, with the rest looked up from reference TRBV9 and TRBJ2-5, is DSGVTQTPKHLITATGQRVTLRCSPRSGDLSVYWYQQSLDQGLQFLIQYYNGEERAKGNILERFSAQQFPDLHSELNLSSLELGDSALYFCASSVGQGSRETQYFGPGTRLLVL.

This clone came up a few times. The V and J genes are TRBV30 and TRBJ1-2; 8 nucleotides align to TRBD1. The CDR3 totals 15 residues. V lost 8 bases to trimming and J lost 4 bases; unmatched junction nucleotides: 15. Per the germline V gene, CDR1 is GTSNPN and CDR2 is SVGIG (reference sequence). The CDR3, as DNA: TGTGCCGCCGATAGCATCAGGGGGCTGGGCTATGGCTACACCTTC. As protein: CAADSIRGLGYGYTF.

The V gene is TRBV9, the J gene TRBJ1-1; no clear D gene. V lost 0 bases and J lost 0, with 6 bases in between. The CDR3 runs to 14 residues. CDR1 SGDLS and CDR2 YYNGEE come from the germline V gene. CDR3 in amino acids: CASSVAGVNTEAFF. CDR3 nucleotides: TGTGCCAGCAGCGTAGCTGGAGTGAACACTGAAGCTTTCTTT.

The genes are TRBV19 and TRBJ2-7; the D is unclear. The length of the CDR3 is 14 residues. Germline V gene lookup returns CDR1 LNHDA and CDR2 SQIVND (reference sequence). Deletions cut 4 bases from V and 2 bases from J, with 12 bases between. CDR3 protein: CASSTLTSTYEQYF. CDR3 coding DNA: TGTGCCAGTAGTACACTGACATCTACCTACGAGCAGTACTTC.

The genes are TRBV6-5 and TRBJ1-3; D is unclear. Per the germline V gene, CDR1 is MNHEY and CDR2 is SVGAGI. The CDR3 spans 14 residues. The ends were cut back, 5 bases at V and 1 base at J, with 9 bases in the middle. CDR3 bases: TGTGCCAGCAGTCCCAGATTTTCTGGAAACACCATATATTTT. Translated, it gives CASSPRFSGNTIYF.

The chain uses TRBV30 and TRBJ1-5, with D maybe TRBD1 (6 bases). This CDR3 has 16 residues. CDR1 GTSNPN and CDR2 SVGIG come from the germline V gene (reference sequence). Trimming stripped 3 bases from V and 2 bases from J, with 17 bases between. The CDR3 DNA is TGTGCCTGGAGCCGTTACAGGGTGGACGGCAATCAGCCCCAGCATTTT. Amino acid sequence: CAWSRYRVDGNQPQHF.

The rearrangement uses TRBV10-2 and TRBJ1-2, with 8 nucleotides matching TRBD1. J was trimmed by 8 bases and V by 1 base; bases with no gene match: 12. CDR1 is WSHSY and CDR2 is SAAADI in the germline V gene. This CDR3 spans 16 amino acids. The CDR3 nucleotides read TGCGCCAGCAGTGAGTATAGAGGACAGGGCGTGGACGGCTACACCTTC. This codes for CASSEYRGQGVDGYTF.

The chain couples TRBV7-9 to TRBJ2-7, with a tentative D call TRBD1 (6 bases). The V end was cut by 5 bases, the J end by 3 bases, with 11 bases between. From germline, CDR1 is SEHNR and CDR2 FQNEAQ (reference sequence). The CDR3 contains 13 residues. As DNA, the CDR3 is TGTGCCAGCAGCAAAAGGGACAACTACGAGCAGTACTTC. This codes for CASSKRDNYEQYF. Full variable domain (outside the CDR3, taken from reference TRBV7-9 and TRBJ2-7): DTGVSQNPRHKITKRGQNVTFRCDPISEHNRLYWYRQTLGQGPEFLTYFQNEAQLEKSRLLSDRFSAERPKGSFSTLEIQRTEQGDSAMYLCASSKRDNYEQYFGPGTRLTVT.

This clone was found a few times. The V gene is TRBV5-6, the J gene TRBJ1-4, with 7 bases aligning to TRBD1. Losses at the gene ends were 4 bases for V and 6 bases for J; bases not matched to a gene: 6. CDR1 and CDR2 (germline): SGHDT, YYEEEE. CDR3 size: 14 residues. CDR3 loop: CASSAKGTDEKLFF. CDR3 sequence (DNA): TGTGCCAGCAGCGCGAAGGGGACAGATGAAAAACTGTTTTTT.

In nucleotides, the CDR3 is TGTGCCAGCAGCTTATCACGACTCTCAGGGCATAGCAATTCACCCCTCCACTTT. It encodes CASSLSRLSGHSNSPLHF. V is TRBV7-6 and J is TRBJ1-6, with D possibly being TRBD1 (5 bases). Germline V gives CDR1 SGHVS, CDR2 FNYEAQ. With 2 bases removed from V and 7 bases from J, the gap between germline ends came to 21 bases. CDR3 length equals 18 residues.

The chain carries TRBV2 and TRBJ2-7; D possibly corresponds to TRBD2 (6 bases). The CDR3 is 14 amino acids. Germline-derived CDR1 and CDR2 are SNHLY and FYNNEI. The V end lost 5 bases, the J end lost 2 bases, and 13 bases lay between the germline ends. The CDR3 DNA follows: TGTGCCAGCAGTCCGACTAGGATCGCCTACGAGCAGTACTTC. Translated: CASSPTRIAYEQYF.